Below are 8 T cell receptor beta chains sequenced from a single sample in a study of post-analysis software for immune sequencing data. Study results and limitations: Higher frequency in patients than in controls was seen for about five TRBV segments, with TRBV5-6, TRBV5-1 and TRBV20-1 among them.

Unique-molecular-identifier-tagged TCR beta cDNA libraries were used. MiXCR, run by TCRdb on the PCR reads, gives a single entry per CDR3 protein. The sample has 820,000 or so distinct CDR3 sequences; 53% are singletons. Their recognized antigens are unknown. Sequenced input: blood. Receptor source: a girl between 5 and 17 years old with multiple sclerosis.

The chain is built from TRBV7-9 and TRBJ2-4; 7 bases are a match to TRBD1. The DNA end is more similar to TRBJ2-7, so the J call may be wrong. From germline, CDR1 is SEHNR and CDR2 FQNEAQ (reference sequence). The CDR3 is 14 residues long. The CDR3 is CASSTGASLYEQYF. In nucleotides, the CDR3 is TGTGCCAGCAGTACAGGGGCCTCCCTCTACGAGCAGTACTTC.

The rearrangement links TRBV20-1 to TRBJ2-7; D is perhaps TRBD1 (5 bases). The CDR3 consists of 15 residues. Trimming removed 5 bases from V and 3 bases from J, with 20 bases in between. Germline CDR1 DFQATT, CDR2 SNEGSKA (reference sequence). The DNA of the CDR3 is TGCAGTGCTTCTCGCCCCTCGGCACAGGTCTACGAGCAGTACTTC. Protein product: CSASRPSAQVYEQYF.

This clonotype has only a few counts. This chain links TRBV18 with TRBJ1-6; D may be TRBD1 (6 bases). Germline assignment: CDR1 KGHSH and CDR2 LQKENI. The CDR3 has 15 amino acids. Trimming cost V 3 bases and J 5 bases, with 11 bases left between them. The CDR3 DNA is TGTGCCAGCTCACCTACCTGGACAGATAATTCACCCCTCCACTTT. Translation: CASSPTWTDNSPLHF.

This chain uses TRBV7-2 with TRBJ2-4; D remains ambiguous. CDR1 SGHTA and CDR2 FQGNSA come from the germline V gene. CDR3 length: 15 amino acids. V shed 1 base and J shed 0 bases, with 7 bases lying between them. CDR3 bases: TGTGCCAGCAGCTTAGACAGACTAGCCAAAAACATTCAGTACTTC. The encoded protein is CASSLDRLAKNIQYF.

The J gene is TRBJ1-2, the V gene TRBV4-1, with 8 bases fitting TRBD1. CDR1 and CDR2 from the germline V gene are MGHRA and YSYEKL. Trimming removed 0 bases from V and 3 bases from J; junction bases left unmatched: 6. CDR3 size: 16 residues. The CDR3 is CASSQDGQGRDYGYTF. Written as DNA, the CDR3 is TGCGCCAGCAGCCAAGATGGACAGGGCCGGGACTATGGCTACACCTTC.

The sample holds a few counts of this clonotype. The chain couples TRBV6-6 to TRBJ2-7, with D possibly matching TRBD2 (5 bases). This CDR3 spans 13 amino acids. CDR1 MNHNY and CDR2 SVGAGI come from the germline V gene (reference sequence). Trimming stripped 5 bases from V and 2 bases from J, with 10 bases between. CDR3 protein: CASSPTNTYEQYF. In DNA, the CDR3 is TGTGCCAGCAGTCCGACTAATACCTACGAGCAGTACTTC.

The rearrangement uses TRBV7-8 and TRBJ2-1; TRBD2 aligns across 9 bases. In germline, CDR1 is SGHVS, CDR2 FQNEAQ. J gave up 6 bases and V 2 bases, and 5 bases lay outside the gene matches. The CDR3 has 15 residues. CDR3 protein: CASSLRSGGTNEQFF. CDR3 DNA sequence: TGTGCCAGCAGCTTAAGAAGCGGGGGGACCAATGAGCAGTTCTTC.

The chain employs TRBV5-4 and TRBJ2-3; D ambiguous. Trimming removed 6 bases from V and 6 bases from J, with 11 bases in between. The CDR3 spans 12 residues. CDR1 and CDR2 from the germline V gene are SGHNT and YYREEE (reference sequence). The CDR3 here is CASTLDWDTQYF. The CDR3 DNA follows: TGTGCCAGCACCCTCGACTGGGATACGCAGTATTTT.